This T cell receptor beta chain stems from a study of Ad26.COV2.S vaccination and SARS-CoV-2 variants. TCRdb keeps only in-frame clones here, not all; method: immunoSEQ multiplex PCR. The data show roughly 350,000 clones, about 88% seen once. Treatment in this sample: about 20 received Ad26.COV2.S at low or high dose, single or two shots; about 5 received placebo; per-sample allocation not given. Samples came from day 63 after the first vaccine or placebo injection. This material consisted of peripheral blood, taken in a trial of Ad26.COV2.S vaccine versus placebo. The sequence came from a person aged 18-65 years who received the Ad26.COV2.S COVID-19 vaccine or a placebo.

The CDR3 DNA reads TGTGCCTGGAGTGTATCCTACGGTCAGCCCCAGCATTTT. Its translation is CAWSVSYGQPQHF. The rearrangement uses TRBV30 and TRBJ1-5; D call uncertain. V was cut by 0 bases and J by 6 bases, with 9 bases left in between. The CDR3 spans 13 residues. Germline loops: CDR1 GTSNPN, CDR2 SVGIG (reference sequence).